Each of the 5 T cell receptor beta chains below was sequenced from the same sample in a study of cytomegalovirus exposure and HLA in healthy donors. The table came from immunoSEQ multiplex PCR; TCRdb's copy has only in-frame clones and leaves some out. This repertoire shows over 150,000 clones, 85% found once; its top ten account for 16%. Sequencing input: PBMCs. All receptors come from a man aged 18 to 30 in good health and CMV-seropositive.

The chain combines TRBV30 with TRBJ1-2; possible D gene TRBD1, 6 bases. V was clipped by 3 bases and J by 0 bases, with 11 bases between them. The CDR3 is 14 amino acids. Germline CDR1 reads GTSNPN; CDR2 reads SVGIG (reference sequence). DNA of the CDR3: TGTGCCTGGAGGCGCCGGGACACTAACTATGGCTACACCTTC. Translated: CAWRRRDTNYGYTF.

The V call is TRBV7-9, the J call TRBJ1-4, with 10 bases lining up with TRBD1. The J segment lost 4 bases and the V segment lost 1 base, leaving 12 bases of the junction unmatched. The CDR3 extends over 19 amino acids. CDR1 SEHNR and CDR2 FQNEAQ come from the germline V gene (reference sequence). For the CDR3, the DNA is TGTGCCAGCAGCTTAGTTCCCAGGGGACAGGGGACTTTTAATGAAAAACTGTTTTTT. Residues: CASSLVPRGQGTFNEKLFF.

The genes are TRBV5-1 and TRBJ1-1; D gene unclear. Germline V lookup: CDR1 SGHRS, CDR2 YFSETQ. The CDR3 loop spans 13 amino acids. Trimming took 4 bases from V and 0 from J, leaving 7 bases between them. The CDR3 loop reads CASSPNMNTEAFF. In DNA, the CDR3 is TGCGCCAGCAGCCCGAACATGAACACTGAAGCTTTCTTT.

For this clone: Other DNA sequences from this sample encode an identical CDR3 as well. The V gene is TRBV27, the J gene TRBJ2-1, with a weak D call TRBD1 (6 bases). The germline V gene has CDR1 MNHEY and CDR2 SMNVEV (reference sequence). Trimming cost V 2 bases and J 5 bases, with 7 bases left between them. This CDR3 contains 13 residues. CDR3 sequence (DNA): TGTGCCAGCAGTTTAAGGGGGAACAATGAGCAGTTCTTC. Its translation: CASSLRGNNEQFF.

The gene calls are TRBV18 and TRBJ2-7, with D possibly matching TRBD2 (6 bases). Germline V gene data show CDR1 as KGHSH and CDR2 as LQKENI. V lost 5 bases, J lost 3 bases, and 20 bases lay in between. This CDR3 is 16 amino acids long. CDR3: CASSSPGTYGSYEQYF. The CDR3 DNA reads as TGTGCCAGCTCATCCCCCGGAACCTACGGGAGCTACGAGCAGTACTTC.